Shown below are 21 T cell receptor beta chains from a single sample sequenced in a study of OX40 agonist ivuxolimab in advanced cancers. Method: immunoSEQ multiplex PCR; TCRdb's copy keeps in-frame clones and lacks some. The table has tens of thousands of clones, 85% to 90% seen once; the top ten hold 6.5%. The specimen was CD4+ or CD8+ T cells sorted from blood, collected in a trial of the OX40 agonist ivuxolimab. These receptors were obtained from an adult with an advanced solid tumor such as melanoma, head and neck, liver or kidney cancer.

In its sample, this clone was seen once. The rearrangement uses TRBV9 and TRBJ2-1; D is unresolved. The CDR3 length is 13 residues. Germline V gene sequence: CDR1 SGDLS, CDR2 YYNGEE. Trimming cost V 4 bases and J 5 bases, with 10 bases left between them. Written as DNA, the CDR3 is TGTGCCAGCAGCCTCGAGATCAACAATGAGCAGTTCTTC. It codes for CASSLEINNEQFF.

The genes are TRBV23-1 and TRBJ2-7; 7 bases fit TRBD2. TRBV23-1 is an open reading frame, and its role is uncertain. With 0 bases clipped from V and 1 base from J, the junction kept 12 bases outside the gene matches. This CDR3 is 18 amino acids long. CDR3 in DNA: TGCGCCAGCAGTCAATCGTTCCGAGGGGAGGGAACGTCCTACGAGCAGTACTTC. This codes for CASSQSFRGEGTSYEQYF.

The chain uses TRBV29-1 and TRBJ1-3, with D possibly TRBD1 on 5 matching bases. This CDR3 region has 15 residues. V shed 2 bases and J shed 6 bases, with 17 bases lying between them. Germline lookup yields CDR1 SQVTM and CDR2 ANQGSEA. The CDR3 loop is CSVEWDGLKENTIYF. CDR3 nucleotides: TGCAGCGTTGAATGGGACGGCTTGAAAGAAAACACCATATATTTT.

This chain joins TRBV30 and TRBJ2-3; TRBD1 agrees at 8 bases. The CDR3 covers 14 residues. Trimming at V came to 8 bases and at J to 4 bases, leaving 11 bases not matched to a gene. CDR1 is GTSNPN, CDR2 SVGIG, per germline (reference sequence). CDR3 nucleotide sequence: TGTGCCGGAACCGGGACAGGATACGCAGATACGCAGTATTTT. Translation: CAGTGTGYADTQYF. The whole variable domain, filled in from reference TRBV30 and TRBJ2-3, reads SQTIHQWPATLVQPVGSPLSLECTVEGTSNPNLYWYRQAAGRGLQLLFYSVGIGQISSEVPQNLSASRPQDRQFILSSKKLLLSDSGFYLCAGTGTGYADTQYFGPGTRLTVL.

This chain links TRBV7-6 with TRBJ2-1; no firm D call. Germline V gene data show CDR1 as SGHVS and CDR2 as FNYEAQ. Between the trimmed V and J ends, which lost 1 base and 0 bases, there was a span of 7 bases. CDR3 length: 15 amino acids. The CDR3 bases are TGTGCCAGCAGCTTAGACAGTTACTCCTACAATGAGCAGTTCTTC. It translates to CASSLDSYSYNEQFF.

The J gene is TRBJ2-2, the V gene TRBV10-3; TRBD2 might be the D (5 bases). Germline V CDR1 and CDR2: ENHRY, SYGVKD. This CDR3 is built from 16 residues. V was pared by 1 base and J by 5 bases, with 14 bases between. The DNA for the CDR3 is TGTGCCATCAGTGAGTACGTAGGGATAGCGACCGGGGAGCTGTTTTTT. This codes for CAISEYVGIATGELFF.

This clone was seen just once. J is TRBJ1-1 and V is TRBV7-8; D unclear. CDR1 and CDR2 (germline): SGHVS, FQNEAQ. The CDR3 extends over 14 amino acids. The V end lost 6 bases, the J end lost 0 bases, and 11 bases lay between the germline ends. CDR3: CASRIGYMNTEAFF. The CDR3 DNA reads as TGTGCCAGCAGAATAGGGTATATGAACACTGAAGCTTTCTTT.

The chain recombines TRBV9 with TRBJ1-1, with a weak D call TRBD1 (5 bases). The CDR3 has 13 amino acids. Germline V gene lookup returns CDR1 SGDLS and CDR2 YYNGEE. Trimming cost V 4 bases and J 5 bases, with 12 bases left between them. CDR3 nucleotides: TGTGCCAGCAGCCGGATTGAGGGGACTGAAGCTTTCTTT. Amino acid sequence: CASSRIEGTEAFF.

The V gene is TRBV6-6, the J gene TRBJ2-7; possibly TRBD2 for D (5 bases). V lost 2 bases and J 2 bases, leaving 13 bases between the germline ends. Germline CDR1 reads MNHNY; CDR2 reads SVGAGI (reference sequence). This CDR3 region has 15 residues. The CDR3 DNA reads TGTGCCAGCAGTTACCCTGAGCGGTTGACCTACGAGCAGTACTTC. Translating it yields CASSYPERLTYEQYF.

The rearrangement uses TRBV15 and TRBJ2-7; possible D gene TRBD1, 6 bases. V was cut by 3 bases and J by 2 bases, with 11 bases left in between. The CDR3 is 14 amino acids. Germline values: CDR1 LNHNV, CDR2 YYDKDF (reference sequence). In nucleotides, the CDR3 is TGTGCCACCAGCAGGACAGGCCGCCCCTACGAGCAGTACTTC. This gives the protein CATSRTGRPYEQYF.

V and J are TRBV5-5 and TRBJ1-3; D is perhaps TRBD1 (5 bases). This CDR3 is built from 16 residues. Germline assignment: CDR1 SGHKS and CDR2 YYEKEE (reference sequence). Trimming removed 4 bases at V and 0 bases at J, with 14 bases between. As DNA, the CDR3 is TGTGCCAGCAGCGAAATGGACACTACCTCTGGAAACACCATATATTTT. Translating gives CASSEMDTTSGNTIYF.

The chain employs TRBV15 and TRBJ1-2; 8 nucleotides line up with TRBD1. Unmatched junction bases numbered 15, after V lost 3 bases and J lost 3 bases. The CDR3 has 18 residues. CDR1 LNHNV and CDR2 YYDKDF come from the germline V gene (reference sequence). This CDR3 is CATSRGLGQGLGDYGYTF. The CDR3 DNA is TGTGCCACCAGCAGGGGTCTCGGACAGGGCCTAGGGGACTATGGCTACACCTTC.

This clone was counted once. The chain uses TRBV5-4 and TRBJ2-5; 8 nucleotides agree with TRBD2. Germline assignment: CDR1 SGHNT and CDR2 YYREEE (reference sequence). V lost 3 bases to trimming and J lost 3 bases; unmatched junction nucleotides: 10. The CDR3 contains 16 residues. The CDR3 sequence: CASSWLGGGNKETQYF. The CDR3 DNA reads TGTGCCAGCAGCTGGCTCGGCGGGGGGAACAAAGAGACCCAGTACTTC.

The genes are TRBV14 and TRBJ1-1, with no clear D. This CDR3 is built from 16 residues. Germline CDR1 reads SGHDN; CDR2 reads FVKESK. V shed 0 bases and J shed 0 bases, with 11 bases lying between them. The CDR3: CASSQEGERMNTEAFF. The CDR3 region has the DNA TGTGCCAGCAGCCAAGAAGGAGAACGTATGAACACTGAAGCTTTCTTT.

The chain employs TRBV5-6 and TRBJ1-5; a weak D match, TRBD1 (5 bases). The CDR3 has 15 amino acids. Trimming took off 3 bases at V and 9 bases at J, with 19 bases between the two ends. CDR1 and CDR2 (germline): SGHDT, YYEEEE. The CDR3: CASSSSGGVRGPQHF. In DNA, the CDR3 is TGTGCCAGCAGCTCCTCCGGGGGGGTCCGAGGGCCCCAGCATTTT.

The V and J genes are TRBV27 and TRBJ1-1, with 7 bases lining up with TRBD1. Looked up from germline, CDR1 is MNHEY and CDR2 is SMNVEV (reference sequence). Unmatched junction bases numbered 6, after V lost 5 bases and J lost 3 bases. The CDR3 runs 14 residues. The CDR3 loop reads CASSLRDSYTEAFF. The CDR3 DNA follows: TGTGCCAGCAGTCTCCGGGACAGTTACACTGAAGCTTTCTTT.

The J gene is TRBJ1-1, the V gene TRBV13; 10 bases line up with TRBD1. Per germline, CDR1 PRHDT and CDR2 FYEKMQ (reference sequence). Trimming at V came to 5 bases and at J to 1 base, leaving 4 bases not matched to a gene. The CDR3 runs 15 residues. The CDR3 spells CASSTGQGQNTEAFF. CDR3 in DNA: TGTGCCAGCAGCACGGGACAGGGGCAGAACACTGAAGCTTTCTTT.

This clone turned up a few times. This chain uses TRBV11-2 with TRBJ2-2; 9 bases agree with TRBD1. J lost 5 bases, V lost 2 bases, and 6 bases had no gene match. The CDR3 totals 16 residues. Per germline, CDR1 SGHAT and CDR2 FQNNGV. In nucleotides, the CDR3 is TGTGCCAGCAGCTTAACTAGGACAGGGGAAACCGGGGAGCTGTTTTTT. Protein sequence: CASSLTRTGETGELFF. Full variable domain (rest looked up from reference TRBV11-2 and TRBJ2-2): EAGVAQSPRYKIIEKRQSVAFWCNPISGHATLYWYQQILGQGPKLLIQFQNNGVVDDSQLPKDRFSAERLKGVDSTLKIQPAKLEDSAVYLCASSLTRTGETGELFFGEGSRLTVL.

Here the CDR3 DNA reads TGTGCCAGCAGCCATCTGGGACAGGGTGACTATGGCTACACCTTC. It codes for CASSHLGQGDYGYTF. The rearrangement links TRBV7-2 to TRBJ1-2, with 9 bases lining up with TRBD1. The CDR3 sequence is 15 residues long. Germline V gives CDR1 SGHTA, CDR2 FQGNSA. Losses at the gene ends were 5 bases for V and 3 bases for J; bases not matched to a gene: 7.

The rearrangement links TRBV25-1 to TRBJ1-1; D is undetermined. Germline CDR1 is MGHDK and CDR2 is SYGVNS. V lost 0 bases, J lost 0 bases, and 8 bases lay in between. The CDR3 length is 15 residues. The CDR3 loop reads CASSEYGVVNTEAFF. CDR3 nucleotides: TGTGCCAGCAGTGAATATGGGGTGGTGAACACTGAAGCTTTCTTT.

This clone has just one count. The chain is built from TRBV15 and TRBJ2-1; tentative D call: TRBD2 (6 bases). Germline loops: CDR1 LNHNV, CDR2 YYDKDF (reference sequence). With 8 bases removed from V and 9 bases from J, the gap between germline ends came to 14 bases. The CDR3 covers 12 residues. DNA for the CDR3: TGTGCCACCCTTACGGGAGCGTCTGAGCAGTTCTTC. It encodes CATLTGASEQFF.